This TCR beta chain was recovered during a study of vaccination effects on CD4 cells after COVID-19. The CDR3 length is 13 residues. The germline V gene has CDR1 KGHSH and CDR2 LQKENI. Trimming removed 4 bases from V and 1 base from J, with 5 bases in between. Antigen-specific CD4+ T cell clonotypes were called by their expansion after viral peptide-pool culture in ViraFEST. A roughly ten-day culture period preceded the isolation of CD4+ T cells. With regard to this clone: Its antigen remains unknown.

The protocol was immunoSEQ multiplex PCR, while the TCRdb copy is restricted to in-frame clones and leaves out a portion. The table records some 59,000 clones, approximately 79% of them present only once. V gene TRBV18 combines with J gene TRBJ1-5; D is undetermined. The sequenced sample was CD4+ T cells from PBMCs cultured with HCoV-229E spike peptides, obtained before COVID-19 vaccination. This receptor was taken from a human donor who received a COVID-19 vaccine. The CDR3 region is CASSRESNQPQHF. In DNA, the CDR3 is TGTGCCAGCTCACGGGAGAGCAATCAGCCCCAGCATTTT. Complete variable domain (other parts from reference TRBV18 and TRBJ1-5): NAGVMQNPRHLVRRRGQEARLRCSPMKGHSHVYWYRQLPEEGLKFMVYLQKENIIDESGMPKERFSAEFPKEGPSILRIQQVVRGDSAAYFCASSRESNQPQHFGDGTRLSIL.